These 3 T cell receptor beta chains were all obtained from the same sample, sequenced in a study of T cell responses to AZD1222 COVID-19 vaccine. Sequencing was performed with immunoSEQ multiplex PCR; in TCRdb, only in-frame clones are kept and a portion is missing. The table shows about 200,000 clones, with roughly 92% occurring only once. This specimen consisted of peripheral blood, obtained 28 days after the second AZD1222 dose. Every receptor here comes from an adult who received the AZD1222 COVID-19 vaccine.

This chain uses TRBV5-1 with TRBJ1-2, with 9 bases that match TRBD1. The trim removed 3 bases at V and 4 bases at J, leaving 7 bases unmatched. The germline CDR1 and CDR2 sequences are SGHRS and YFSETQ. This CDR3 spans 15 amino acids. This CDR3 is CASSWTGEISYGYTF. CDR3 nucleotide sequence: TGCGCCAGCAGCTGGACAGGGGAGATTAGCTATGGCTACACCTTC.

The chain carries TRBV7-8 and TRBJ1-2; no clear D. The CDR3 covers 14 residues. The V and J ends lost 5 bases and 0 bases respectively, with 10 bases between them. Germline V gene data show CDR1 as SGHVS and CDR2 as FQNEAQ. CDR3 DNA: TGTGCCAGCAGCCCTCTAAGGACTAACTATGGCTACACCTTC. It encodes CASSPLRTNYGYTF.

This clone has only one observation. The J gene is TRBJ2-6, the V gene TRBV12-3 or TRBV12-4; D call uncertain. V was cut by 8 bases and J by 4 bases, with 3 bases left in between. This CDR3 has 11 residues. CDR3 nucleotides: TGTGCCAGCGGGGGGGCCAACGTCCTGACTTTC. This codes for CASGGANVLTF.